The TCR beta chain described here comes from a study of blood T cell repertoires in COVID-19. Study in general: Samples of COVID-19 (acute and convalescent) were obtained from the United States, Italy and Spain.

Per the study methods: Reference gene primer amplification gave estimated nucleated cell counts. The protocol was immunoSEQ multiplex PCR, while the TCRdb copy is restricted to in-frame clones and leaves out a portion. The DNA was the basis for D and trimming; V, J and clone size are from that table. This repertoire shows tens of thousands of clones, around three quarters found once; its top ten account for about a quarter. The CDR3 loop spans 14 amino acids. V gave up 0 bases and J gave up 5 bases, with 10 bases separating them. Per the germline V gene, CDR1 is MNHEY and CDR2 is SVGEGT. Sequencing used peripheral blood. The chain recombines TRBV6-2 or TRBV6-3 with TRBJ1-1; D may be TRBD1 (5 bases). The clonotype was recovered from a man between 60 and 75 years old with active or convalescent COVID-19. CDR3 sequence: CASSYSGGGTEAFF. DNA for the CDR3: TGTGCCAGCAGTTACTCCGGGGGGGGGACTGAAGCTTTCTTT.